This TCR beta chain stems from a study of blood T cell repertoires in COVID-19. The overall study: From T cells, B-cell-depleted T cells, or PBMCs came the material, which was cDNA or gDNA.

Study processing details: Nucleated cell number was recorded as an estimate derived from reference gene primer amplification. Clones were read by immunoSEQ multiplex PCR, and TCRdb kept only the in-frame ones, dropping some. That table gives V, J and clone size, and the DNA gave D and trimming. The data show 210,000 or so clones, 70% to 90% seen once. Germline-derived CDR1 and CDR2 are ENHRY and SYGVKD. The CDR3 is made up of 15 amino acids. The ends were cut back, 0 bases at V and 2 bases at J, with 8 bases in the middle. The TCR comes from a woman aged 70 to 79 with active or convalescent COVID-19. The sample comprised peripheral blood. The V gene is TRBV10-3, the J gene TRBJ1-5, with D possibly being TRBD1 (6 bases). CDR3 bases: TGTGCCATCAGTGAGTCAAACAGGGGCAATCAGCCCCAGCATTTT. It is translated as CAISESNRGNQPQHF.